This T cell receptor beta chain was observed in a study of blood T cell repertoires in COVID-19. Study at large: The United States, Italy and Spain supplied acute and convalescent COVID-19 samples. In each case, the material was cDNA or gDNA derived from T cells, B-cell-depleted T cells, or PBMCs.

V was clipped by 3 bases and J by 2 bases, with 23 bases between them. The CDR3 covers 18 residues. Germline CDR1 MNHEY, CDR2 SVGEGT. As processed by the authors: Nucleated cell number was recorded as an estimate derived from reference gene primer amplification. Sequencing was performed with immunoSEQ multiplex PCR; in TCRdb, only in-frame clones are kept and a portion is missing. The D gene and trimming were derived from the DNA, and the V and J assignments and clone size from that table. The data contain fewer than 500,000 clones, 85% to 90% of them singletons. Seattle researchers signed up patients amid active infection and tracked them longitudinally.

The receptor was isolated from a man aged 18 to 29 with COVID-19, enrolled during active disease. The sequenced sample consisted of peripheral blood. The chain recombines TRBV6-2 or TRBV6-3 with TRBJ2-7, with TRBD2 as a possible D gene (6 bases). The CDR3 DNA reads as TGTGCCAGCAGTTATGGAGGGAAGAAGGTAGTCGAGACCTACGAGCAGTACTTC. Translated: CASSYGGKKVVETYEQYF.